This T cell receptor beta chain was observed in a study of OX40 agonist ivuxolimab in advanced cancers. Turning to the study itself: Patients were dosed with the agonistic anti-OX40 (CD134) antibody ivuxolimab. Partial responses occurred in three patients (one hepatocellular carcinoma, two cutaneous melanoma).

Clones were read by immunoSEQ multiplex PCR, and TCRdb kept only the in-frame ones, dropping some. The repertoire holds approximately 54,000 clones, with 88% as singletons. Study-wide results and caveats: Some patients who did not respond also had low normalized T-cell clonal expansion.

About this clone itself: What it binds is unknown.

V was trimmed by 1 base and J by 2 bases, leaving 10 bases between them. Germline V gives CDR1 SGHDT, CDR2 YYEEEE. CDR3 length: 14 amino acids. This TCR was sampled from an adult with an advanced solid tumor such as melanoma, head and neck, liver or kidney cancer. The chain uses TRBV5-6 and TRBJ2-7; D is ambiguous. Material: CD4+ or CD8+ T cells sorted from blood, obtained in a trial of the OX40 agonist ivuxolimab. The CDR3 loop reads CASSLLQSTYEQYF. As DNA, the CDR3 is TGTGCCAGCAGCTTGTTACAGTCTACCTACGAGCAGTACTTC.